The text below deals with one T cell receptor beta chain. This may stem from a read error, because a much larger clone lies one nucleotide away. CDR1 LGHDT and CDR2 YNNKEL come from the germline V gene (reference sequence). The trim removed 3 bases at V and 6 bases at J, leaving 2 bases unmatched. The CDR3 extends over 14 amino acids. Original data processing: Quantification of nucleated cells was approximated via reference gene primer amplification. Clones were sequenced by immunoSEQ multiplex PCR, and TCRdb holds only the in-frame ones, with some missing. For V, J and clone size, that table is used; D and trimming come from the DNA. Among about 400,000 clones listed, roughly 86% were seen once. These data come from a study of blood T cell repertoires in COVID-19. In the study overall: Whether acute or convalescent, the COVID-19 samples came from the United States, Italy and Spain.

The chain combines TRBV3-1 (or the pseudogene TRBV3-2) with TRBJ1-6; TRBD1 aligns across 7 bases. Material for sequencing was PBMCs or T cells enriched from blood (not recorded which). The clonotype comes from a man between 40 and 49 years old in a cohort exposed to, infected with or recovered from COVID-19 (not recorded which). CDR3 residues: CASSHGTANSPLHF. CDR3 sequence (DNA): TGTGCCAGCAGCCACGGGACAGCTAATTCACCCCTCCACTTT.